The 23 T cell receptor beta chains given below trace back to one sample, sequenced in a study of cytomegalovirus exposure and HLA in healthy donors. TCRdb's copy holds only in-frame clones and misses some; the assay was immunoSEQ multiplex PCR. The table includes more than 250,000 clones, 90% detected once. Sequenced material: PBMCs. The receptors derive from a woman aged 25-40 years in good health and CMV-seronegative.

This clone was counted a single time. The chain is built from TRBV5-1 and TRBJ2-7; 9 positions match TRBD1. Per germline, CDR1 SGHRS and CDR2 YFSETQ. The CDR3 has 13 residues. V gave up 5 bases and J gave up 3 bases; unmatched junction bases: 3. CDR3 coding DNA: TGCGCCAGCAGGGGACAGGGAGACTACGAGCAGTACTTC. Protein sequence: CASRGQGDYEQYF.

The rearrangement uses TRBV5-1 and TRBJ2-1; TRBD1 is a possible D gene (7 bases). Germline values: CDR1 SGHRS, CDR2 YFSETQ. V was pared by 5 bases and J by 6 bases, with 21 bases between. This CDR3 is built from 16 residues. The CDR3 sequence is CASREGAGPNPNEQFF. CDR3 bases: TGCGCCAGCAGGGAGGGGGCGGGGCCGAACCCCAATGAGCAGTTCTTC.

The chain carries TRBV4-1 and TRBJ2-5; 9 bases agree with TRBD2. There are 16 residues in the CDR3. CDR1 MGHRA and CDR2 YSYEKL come from the germline V gene. V dropped 0 bases and J dropped 5; count of bases not matched to a gene: 7. For the CDR3, the DNA is TGCGCCAGCAGCCAAGACGGTGCGGGAGGGCCTGAGACCCAGTACTTC. This codes for CASSQDGAGGPETQYF.

This rearrangement joins TRBV7-9 to TRBJ2-3; the D is unclear. Germline CDR1 reads SEHNR; CDR2 reads FQNEAQ (reference sequence). The CDR3 length is 13 residues. V lost 5 bases to trimming and J lost 5 bases, with 11 bases between them. CDR3 amino acids: CASSLELIDTQYF. CDR3 nucleotides: TGTGCCAGCAGCCTAGAGTTGATAGATACGCAGTATTTT.

Here the CDR3 reads CASRRGLADHNEQFF. In DNA, the CDR3 is TGTGCCAGCAGACGCGGACTAGCGGACCACAATGAGCAGTTCTTC. The chain carries TRBV6-5 and TRBJ2-1; TRBD2 matches at 10 bases. The J segment lost 5 bases and the V segment lost 6 bases, leaving 7 bases of the junction unmatched. CDR1 is MNHEY and CDR2 is SVGAGI in the germline V gene. The CDR3 contains 15 residues.

This clone appeared a single time. The gene calls are TRBV27 and TRBJ2-5, with a weak D call TRBD2 (5 bases). There are 14 residues in the CDR3. V lost 7 bases, J lost 2 bases, and 14 bases lay in between. CDR1 is MNHEY and CDR2 is SMNVEV in the germline V gene (reference sequence). CDR3 amino acids: CASIKGGPQETQYF. In DNA, the CDR3 is TGTGCCAGCATTAAAGGCGGGCCTCAAGAGACCCAGTACTTC.

The chain couples TRBV5-6 to TRBJ2-7; 9 nucleotides match TRBD2. Trimming cost V 3 bases and J 7 bases; bases outside gene matches: 5. The CDR3 runs 13 residues. Germline V gene lookup returns CDR1 SGHDT and CDR2 YYEEEE. The chain's CDR3 is CASSSAGGREQYF. Written as DNA, the CDR3 is TGTGCCAGCAGCTCCGCGGGGGGGCGGGAGCAGTACTTC. Supplemented by reference TRBV5-6 and TRBJ2-7, the full variable domain reads DAGVTQSPTHLIKTRGQQVTLRCSPKSGHDTVSWYQQALGQGPQFIFQYYEEEERQRGNFPDRFSGHQFPNYSSELNVNALLLGDSALYLCASSSAGGREQYFGPGTRLTVT.

The chain joins TRBV5-4 to TRBJ2-7; TRBD1 is a possible D gene (5 bases). This CDR3 comprises 13 residues. The V gene lost 4 bases and the J gene lost 6 bases, with 14 bases spanning the gap. Germline loops: CDR1 SGHNT, CDR2 YYREEE (reference sequence). CDR3 sequence reads: CASSLDSVGEQYF. The CDR3 nucleotides are TGTGCCAGCAGCCTTGACAGTGTGGGCGAGCAGTACTTC. Variable domain in full (rest from reference TRBV5-4 and TRBJ2-7): ETGVTQSPTHLIKTRGQQVTLRCSSQSGHNTVSWYQQALGQGPQFIFQYYREEENGRGNFPPRFSGLQFPNYSSELNVNALELDDSALYLCASSLDSVGEQYFGPGTRLTVT.

The chain carries TRBV6-5 and TRBJ2-7; D remains ambiguous. Trimming removed 2 bases from V and 3 bases from J, with 17 bases in between. Germline V gives CDR1 MNHEY, CDR2 SVGAGI. The length of the CDR3 is 16 residues. In DNA form, the CDR3 reads TGTGCCAGCAGTTACATTAGACCCAACTTGAACTACGAGCAGTACTTC. This gives the protein CASSYIRPNLNYEQYF.

The chain carries TRBV30 and TRBJ2-7; D is perhaps TRBD1 (7 bases). The germline V gene encodes CDR1 GTSNPN and CDR2 SVGIG (reference sequence). Trimming removed 3 bases from V and 1 base from J, with 16 bases in between. This CDR3 has 15 residues. The CDR3 sequence is CAWSHQGGPSYEQYF. The CDR3 DNA is TGTGCCTGGAGCCATCAGGGGGGACCATCCTACGAGCAGTACTTC.

The chain joins TRBV5-1 to TRBJ2-1; tentative D call: TRBD2 (6 bases). The CDR3 is 16 residues long. Germline V gene lookup returns CDR1 SGHRS and CDR2 YFSETQ. V was trimmed by 4 bases and J by 0 bases, leaving 14 bases between them. In DNA form, the CDR3 reads TGCGCCAGCAGCCTCCTAGCGACAAGCTCCTACAATGAGCAGTTCTTC. Translation gives CASSLLATSSYNEQFF. Full variable domain (remainder filled in from reference TRBV5-1 and TRBJ2-1): KAGVTQTPRYLIKTRGQQVTLSCSPISGHRSVSWYQQTPGQGLQFLFEYFSETQRNKGNFPGRFSGRQFSNSRSEMNVSTLELGDSALYLCASSLLATSSYNEQFFGPGTRLTVL.

This rearrangement joins TRBV6-1 to TRBJ2-7; TRBD1 agrees at 9 bases. The CDR3 length is 15 residues. Germline V gene sequence: CDR1 MNHNS, CDR2 SASEGT. After removal of 0 bases from V and 4 bases from J, the junction contained 4 bases not matched to a gene. CDR3 DNA: TGTGCCAGCAGTGAAGCGGGGACAGGGAGATACGAGCAGTACTTC. Residues: CASSEAGTGRYEQYF.

The chain couples TRBV5-5 to TRBJ2-2; possible D gene TRBD2, 5 bases. Germline CDR1 SGHKS, CDR2 YYEKEE (reference sequence). V lost 2 bases and J 7 bases, leaving 12 bases between the germline ends. The CDR3 totals 14 residues. The CDR3 loop reads CASSFRAGGGELFF. The CDR3 DNA reads as TGTGCCAGCAGCTTTAGGGCTGGAGGCGGGGAGCTGTTTTTT.

This rearrangement joins TRBV11-2 to TRBJ2-7; 9 positions agree with TRBD2. This CDR3 is built from 16 residues. Germline CDR1 and CDR2: SGHAT and FQNNGV. J lost 1 base, V lost 5 bases, and 9 bases had no gene match. The CDR3 sequence is CASSTYSGSGSYEQYF. For the CDR3, the DNA is TGTGCCAGCAGCACTTATAGCGGGAGCGGTTCCTACGAGCAGTACTTC.

The chain uses TRBV19 and TRBJ1-1; a weak D match, TRBD1 (6 bases). CDR3 size: 18 residues. V lost 2 bases and J lost 3, with 22 bases in between. Germline values: CDR1 LNHDA, CDR2 SQIVND (reference sequence). CDR3 sequence (DNA): TGTGCCAGTAGTATATCCCAATCTCTCGGGGGGCCCGACACTGAAGCTTTCTTT. Protein sequence: CASSISQSLGGPDTEAFF. The complete variable domain, with remaining parts taken from reference TRBV19 and TRBJ1-1, reads DGGITQSPKYLFRKEGQNVTLSCEQNLNHDAMYWYRQDPGQGLRLIYYSQIVNDFQKGDIAEGYSVSREKKESFPLTVTSAQKNPTAFYLCASSISQSLGGPDTEAFFGQGTRLTVV.

The chain joins TRBV11-2 to TRBJ1-1; no clear D gene. V shed 1 base and J shed 6 bases, with 9 bases lying between them. The CDR3 contains 13 residues. The germline gives CDR1 SGHAT, CDR2 FQNNGV. Here the CDR3 DNA reads TGTGCCAGCAGCTTAGGTCGGGGTGCTGAAGCTTTCTTT. Translating it yields CASSLGRGAEAFF.

The CDR3 is CSVGPLGDNMNTEAFF. The DNA of the CDR3 is TGCAGCGTTGGACCTTTGGGGGACAACATGAACACTGAAGCTTTCTTT. The chain combines TRBV29-1 with TRBJ1-1; perhaps TRBD1 as D (6 bases). The ends were cut back, 4 bases at V and 0 bases at J, with 18 bases in the middle. Per the germline V gene, CDR1 is SQVTM and CDR2 is ANQGSEA. This CDR3 comprises 16 residues. Variable domain in full (rest from reference TRBV29-1 and TRBJ1-1): SAVISQKPSRDICQRGTSLTIQCQVDSQVTMMFWYRQQPGQSLTLIATANQGSEATYESGFVIDKFPISRPNLTFSTLTVSNMSPEDSSIYLCSVGPLGDNMNTEAFFGQGTRLTVV.

The chain links TRBV6-6 to TRBJ1-2; 10 bases map to TRBD1. Germline V lookup: CDR1 MNHNY, CDR2 SVGAGI (reference sequence). This CDR3 contains 15 residues. Trimming at V came to 6 bases and at J to 3 bases, leaving 7 bases not matched to a gene. The CDR3 protein is CASRERDRGYYGYTF. CDR3 DNA sequence: TGTGCCAGCAGGGAGCGGGACAGGGGATACTATGGCTACACCTTC.

The rearrangement joins TRBV10-2 to TRBJ2-7; D is uncertain. Germline-derived CDR1 and CDR2 are WSHSY and SAAADI. The V end lost 2 bases, the J end lost 2 bases, and 7 bases lay between the germline ends. This CDR3 region has 13 residues. The CDR3 DNA follows: TGCGCCAGCAGTGAGGGCCTCGCCTACGAGCAGTACTTC. It codes for CASSEGLAYEQYF.

This clone was seen a single time. The gene calls are TRBV9 and TRBJ1-1; TRBD1 might be the D (6 bases). This CDR3 is 14 amino acids long. With 0 bases removed from V and 4 bases from J, the gap between germline ends came to 10 bases. Germline loops: CDR1 SGDLS, CDR2 YYNGEE. The CDR3 bases are TGTGCCAGCAGCGTAGTCGCAGGGGTCACTGAAGCTTTCTTT. This translates into CASSVVAGVTEAFF.

The chain recombines TRBV11-3 with TRBJ1-2; possible D gene TRBD1, 5 bases. V dropped 0 bases and J dropped 2 bases, with 13 bases sitting between them. The CDR3 extends over 16 amino acids. Germline-derived CDR1 and CDR2 are SGHNT and YENEEA. Written as DNA, the CDR3 is TGTGCCAGCAGCTTAGAAGGCCGGCAGGGAAACTATGGCTACACCTTC. Its translation is CASSLEGRQGNYGYTF.

The chain is built from TRBV27 and TRBJ2-1; D possibly corresponds to TRBD2 (5 bases). The germline V and J ends were trimmed by 5 bases and 0 bases, with 11 bases remaining between them. CDR1 and CDR2 from the germline V gene are MNHEY and SMNVEV (reference sequence). The CDR3 length is 15 residues. CDR3 DNA sequence: TGTGCCAGCAGTCCAAAACTAGTCTCCTACAATGAGCAGTTCTTC. Amino acids: CASSPKLVSYNEQFF.

This clone appeared a single time. The rearrangement uses TRBV28 and TRBJ2-7; tentatively, D is TRBD2 (6 bases). V lost 4 bases to trimming and J lost 2 bases, with 15 bases between them. Germline CDR1 MDHEN, CDR2 SYDVKM. This CDR3 is 15 amino acids long. CDR3 nucleotides: TGTGCCAGCAGTTCGACGGGACTCCTAGCCTACGAGCAGTACTTC. Translated, it gives CASSSTGLLAYEQYF.